This entry concerns a single TCR beta chain. The antigen is not known. The sample belongs to a study of CD8 T cells in Susac syndrome. Study results and limitations: The study conceded that its TCR sequencing and HLA analysis involved relatively few individuals.

About 0.45 to 1 ug RNA was reverse transcribed with random hexamers. immunoSEQ multiplex PCR amplified TCR beta CDR3 across 54 Vbeta, 13 Jbeta. MiXCR, run by TCRdb on the immunoSEQ multiplex PCR reads, gives a single entry per CDR3 protein. The sample lists 200,000 to 250,000 distinct CDR3 sequences, around 95% occurring once. Sequencing of TCR beta was performed on blood CD8+ and CD4+ T cells. Negative isolation yielded CD4+ and CD8+ T cells, and FACS enriched TEMRA cells. Per the germline V gene, CDR1 is MGHDK and CDR2 is SYGVNS. The V and J ends lost 5 bases and 1 base respectively, with 15 bases between them. The CDR3 runs 16 residues.

The source is a human donor with multiple sclerosis. The chain carries TRBV25-1 and TRBJ1-5, with D possibly being TRBD1 (5 bases). Sequencing was performed on CD4+ T cells from PBMCs. The CDR3: CASSPRDGGSNQPQHF. CDR3 coding DNA: TGTGCCAGCAGTCCCCGGGACGGTGGGAGCAATCAGCCCCAGCATTTT.